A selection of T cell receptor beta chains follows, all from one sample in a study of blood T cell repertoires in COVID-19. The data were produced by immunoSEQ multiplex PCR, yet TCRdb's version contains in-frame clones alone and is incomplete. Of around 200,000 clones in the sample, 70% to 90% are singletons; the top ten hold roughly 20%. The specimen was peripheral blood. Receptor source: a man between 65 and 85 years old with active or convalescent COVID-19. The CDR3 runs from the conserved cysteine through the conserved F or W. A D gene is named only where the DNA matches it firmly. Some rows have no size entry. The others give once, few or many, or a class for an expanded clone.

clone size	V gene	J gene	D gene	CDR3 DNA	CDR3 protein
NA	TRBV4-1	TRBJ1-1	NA	TGCGCCAGCAGCCAAACCCCCTTTTCGACTAGGATCACTGAAGCTTTCTTT	CASSQTPFSTRITEAFF
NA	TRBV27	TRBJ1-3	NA	TGTGCCAGCAGTTCATCGGGACTCCTCTCTGGAAACACCATATATTTT	CASSSSGLLSGNTIYF
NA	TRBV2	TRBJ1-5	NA	TGTGCCAGCAGTGTGGAGGAGGGCAGCAATCAGCCCCAGCATTTT	CASSVEEGSNQPQHF
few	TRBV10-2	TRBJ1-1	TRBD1	TGCGCCAGCAGTTACAACAGGGGGGGAACTGAAGCTTTCTTT	CASSYNRGGTEAFF
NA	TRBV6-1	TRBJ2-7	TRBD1	TGTGCCAGCAGTGAAGCCCCGGGACAGGGTCCCTACGAGCAGTACTTC	CASSEAPGQGPYEQYF
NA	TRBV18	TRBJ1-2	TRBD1	TGTGCCAGCTCACTTGTAACGGGACAGGGCTATGGCTACACCTTC	CASSLVTGQGYGYTF
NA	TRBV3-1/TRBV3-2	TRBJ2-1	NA	TGTGCCAGCAGCCTCCCGGGGGTCGGGGAGCAGTTCTTC	CASSLPGVGEQFF
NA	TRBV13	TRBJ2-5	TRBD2	TGTGCCAGCAGCTTATTGGGTCTAGCGGGAGGGGAGACCCAGTACTTC	CASSLLGLAGGETQYF
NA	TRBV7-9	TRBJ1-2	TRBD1	TGTGCCAGCAGCTTCACCGGGACAGACTATGGCTACACCTTC	CASSFTGTDYGYTF
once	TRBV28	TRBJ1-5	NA	TGTGCCAGCAGTTTGGGGCATAGCAATCAGCCCCAGCATTTT	CASSLGHSNQPQHF
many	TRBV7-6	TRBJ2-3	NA	TGTGCCAGCAGCTTAGAACCACACACAGATACGCAGTATTTT	CASSLEPHTDTQYF
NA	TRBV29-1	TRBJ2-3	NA	TGCAGCGCAGCAGGAGGGCCAGATACGCAGTATTTT	CSAAGGPDTQYF
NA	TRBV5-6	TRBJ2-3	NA	TGTGCCAGCAGCCGGGGGGCAGGGGTCACAGATACGCAGTATTTT	CASSRGAGVTDTQYF
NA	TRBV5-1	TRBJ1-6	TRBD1	TGCGCCAGCAGCCAAGGGACAGGGGCCTCACCCCTCCACTTT	CASSQGTGASPLHF
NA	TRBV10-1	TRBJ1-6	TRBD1	TGCGCCAGCAGCAGGGACAGGGGTAATTCACCCCTCCACTTT	CASSRDRGNSPLHF
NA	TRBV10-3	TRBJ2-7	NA	TGTGCCATCGGGGCCTCCCGGGAGCAGTACTTC	CAIGASREQYF
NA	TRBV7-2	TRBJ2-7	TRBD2	TGTGCCAGCAGCCCCTTAGCGGGAGGGCGGGGCGAGCAGTACTTC	CASSPLAGGRGEQYF
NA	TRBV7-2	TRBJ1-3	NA	TGTGCCAGCAGCCCCCGCGGGGCATATGGAAACACCATATATTTT	CASSPRGAYGNTIYF
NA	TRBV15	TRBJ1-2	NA	TGTGCCACCAGCAGAGATCGGAGGTCGCTCTATGGCTACACCTTC	CATSRDRRSLYGYTF
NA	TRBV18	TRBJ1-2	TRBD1	TGTGCCAGCTCCCGCGGACAGGGGGGATTGAGGGGCTACACCTTC	CASSRGQGGLRGYTF
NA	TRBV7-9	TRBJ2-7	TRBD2	TGTGCCAGCAGCTCCAACAAACCGGGGGGCTACGAGCAGTACTTC	CASSSNKPGGYEQYF
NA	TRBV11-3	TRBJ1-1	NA	TGTGCCAGCAGCCTAGGGGTGAGGACTGAAGCTTTCTTT	CASSLGVRTEAFF
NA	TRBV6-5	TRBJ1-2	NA	TGTGCCAGCAGTCGGAGACAGGACACTATGTACGGCTACACCTTC	CASSRRQDTMYGYTF
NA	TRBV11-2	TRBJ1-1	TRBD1	TGTGCCAGCAGCCCCAGTCCCGGGACAGGCTCCAACACTGAAGCTTTCTTT	CASSPSPGTGSNTEAFF
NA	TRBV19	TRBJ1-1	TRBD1	TGTGCCAGTAGAGGGACAGTGAACACTGAAGCTTTCTTT	CASRGTVNTEAFF
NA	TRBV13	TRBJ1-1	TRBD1	TGTGCCAGCAGCACTTGGACAGGGACGAACACTGAAGCTTTCTTT	CASSTWTGTNTEAFF
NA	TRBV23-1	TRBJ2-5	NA	TGCGCCAGCAGTCAATCGACGAGGGAGACCCAGTACTTC	CASSQSTRETQYF
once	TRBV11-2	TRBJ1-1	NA	TGTGCCAGCAGCACCCAGGGGTTTGAAGCTTTCTTT	CASSTQGFEAFF
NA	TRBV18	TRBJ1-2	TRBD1	TGTGCCAGCTCACCACCTGGGACAGGGGGCACCGTTAACTATGGCTACACCTTC	CASSPPGTGGTVNYGYTF
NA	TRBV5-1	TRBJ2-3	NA	TGCGCCAGCAGCTTTTTTGGGAGGAGCACAGATACGCAGTATTTT	CASSFFGRSTDTQYF
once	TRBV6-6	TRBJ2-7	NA	TGTGCCAGCAGTTACACAGGAGAAACCTACGAGCAGTACTTC	CASSYTGETYEQYF
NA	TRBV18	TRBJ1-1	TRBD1	TGTGCCAGCTCCCCGACAGGGACTCTCATGAACACTGAAGCTTTCTTT	CASSPTGTLMNTEAFF
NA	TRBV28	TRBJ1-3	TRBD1	TGTGCCAGCAGTTTATTAGGACAGGGCACTGGAAACACCATATATTTT	CASSLLGQGTGNTIYF
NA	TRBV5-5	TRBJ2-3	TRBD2	TGTGCCAGCAGCGACCCCGGACTAGCGGACCTCACAGATACGCAGTATTTT	CASSDPGLADLTDTQYF
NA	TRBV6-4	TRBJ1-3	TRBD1	TGTGCCAGCGCCGACAGGGGGGACTCTGGAAACACCATATATTTT	CASADRGDSGNTIYF
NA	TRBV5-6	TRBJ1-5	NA	TGTGCCAGCAGCCGAGGGGGACGGGGCAATCAGCCCCAGCATTTT	CASSRGGRGNQPQHF
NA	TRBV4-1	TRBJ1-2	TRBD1	TGCGCCAGCAGCCAAGACGGACAGGGGTTATTAGGCTACACCTTC	CASSQDGQGLLGYTF
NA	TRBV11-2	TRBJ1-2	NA	TGTGCCAGCAGCTTAGATTGGGGGAGGGGGAATGGCTACACCTTC	CASSLDWGRGNGYTF
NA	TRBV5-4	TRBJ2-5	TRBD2	TGTGCCAGCAGCTTGGTGGTAGCGGGGCAAGAGACCCAGTACTTC	CASSLVVAGQETQYF
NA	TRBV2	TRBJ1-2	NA	TGTGCTGAGGCCCAGGGGTTTGGCTACACCTTC	CAEAQGFGYTF
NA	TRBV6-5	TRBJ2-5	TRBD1	TGTGCCAGCAACAAAGACAGGGGACAAGAGACCCAGTACTTC	CASNKDRGQETQYF
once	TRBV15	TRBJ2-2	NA	TGTGCCACCAGCTTCGGGGGAGCGAACACCGGGGAGCTGTTTTTT	CATSFGGANTGELFF
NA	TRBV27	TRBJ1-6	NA	TGTGCCAGCAGACGCAGGGGTAGCTCCTATAATTCACCCCTCCACTTT	CASRRRGSSYNSPLHF
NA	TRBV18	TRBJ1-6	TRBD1	TGTGCCAGCTCACCAGACAGGGTTTATAATTCACCCCTCCACTTT	CASSPDRVYNSPLHF
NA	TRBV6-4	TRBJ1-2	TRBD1	TGTGCCAGCAGGACAGGGGACGGCTATGGCTACACCTTC	CASRTGDGYGYTF